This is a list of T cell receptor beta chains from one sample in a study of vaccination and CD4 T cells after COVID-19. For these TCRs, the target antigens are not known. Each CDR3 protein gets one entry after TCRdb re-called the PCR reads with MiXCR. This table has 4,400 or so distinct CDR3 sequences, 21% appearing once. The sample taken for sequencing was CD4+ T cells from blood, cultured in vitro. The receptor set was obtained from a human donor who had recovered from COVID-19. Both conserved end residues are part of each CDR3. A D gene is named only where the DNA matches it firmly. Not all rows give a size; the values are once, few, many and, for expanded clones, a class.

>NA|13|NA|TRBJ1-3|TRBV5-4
CASSLGSGNTIYF
TGTGCCAGCAGCTTGGGCTCTGGAAACACCATATATTTT
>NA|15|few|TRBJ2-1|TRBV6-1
CASSPRLAPYNEQFF
TGTGCCAGCAGCCCCCGTCTGGCCCCCTACAATGAGCAGTTCTTC
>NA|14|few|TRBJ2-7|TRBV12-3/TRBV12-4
CASTPLLSSYEQYF
TGTGCCAGCACCCCCCTGTTGAGCTCCTACGAGCAGTACTTC
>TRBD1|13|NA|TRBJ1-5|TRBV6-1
CASRGQGRQPQHF
TGTGCCAGCAGAGGACAGGGACGGCAGCCCCAGCATTTT
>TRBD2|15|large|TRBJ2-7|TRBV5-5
CASSLTSGGSYEQYF
TGTGCCAGCAGTCTAACTAGCGGGGGTTCCTACGAGCAGTACTTC
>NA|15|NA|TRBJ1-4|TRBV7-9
CASSLEGGHNEKLFF
TGTGCCAGCAGCTTAGAGGGGGGACATAATGAAAAACTGTTTTTT
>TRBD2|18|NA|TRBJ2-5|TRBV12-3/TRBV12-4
CASSLVSGGSGGQETQYF
TGTGCCAGCAGTTTAGTTAGCGGGGGTAGTGGGGGCCAAGAGACCCAGTACTTC
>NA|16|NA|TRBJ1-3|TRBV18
CASSPPGPSSGNTIYF
TGTGCCAGCTCACCTCCGGGACCTAGCTCTGGAAACACCATATATTTT
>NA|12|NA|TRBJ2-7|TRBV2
CASSARVGEQYF
TGTGCCAGCAGCGCCAGGGTAGGCGAGCAGTACTTC
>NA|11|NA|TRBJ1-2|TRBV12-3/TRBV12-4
CASSFSGGYTF
TGTGCCAGCAGTTTCAGCGGGGGCTACACCTTC
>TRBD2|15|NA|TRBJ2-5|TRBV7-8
CASSLVGGGAETQYF
TGTGCCAGCAGCTTAGTCGGCGGGGGGGCGGAGACCCAGTACTTC
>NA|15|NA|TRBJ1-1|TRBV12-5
CASGSPGHMNTEAFF
TGTGCTAGTGGTTCGCCCGGACACATGAACACTGAAGCTTTCTTT
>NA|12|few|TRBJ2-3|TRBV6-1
CASRSRADTQYF
TGTGCCAGCCGGTCGAGGGCAGATACGCAGTATTTT
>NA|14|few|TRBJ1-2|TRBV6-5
CASSYDVRFYGYTF
TGTGCCAGCAGTTACGACGTACGATTCTATGGCTACACCTTC
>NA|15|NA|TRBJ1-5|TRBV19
CASTHPGPGNQPQHF
TGTGCCAGTACTCACCCCGGGCCCGGGAATCAGCCCCAGCATTTT
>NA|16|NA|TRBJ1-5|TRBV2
CASSAKEGSLNQPQHF
TGTGCCAGCAGTGCCAAGGAAGGATCTCTCAATCAGCCCCAGCATTTT
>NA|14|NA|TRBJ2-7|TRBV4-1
CASSQAAATYEQYF
TGCGCCAGCAGCCAAGCCGCCGCGACCTACGAGCAGTACTTC
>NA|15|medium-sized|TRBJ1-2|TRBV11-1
CASSLGAQGGYGYTF
TGTGCCAGCAGCTTAGGGGCCCAGGGCGGCTATGGCTACACCTTC
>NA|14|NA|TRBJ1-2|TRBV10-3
CAISERGLGYGYTF
TGTGCCATCAGTGAGAGGGGATTAGGCTATGGCTACACCTTC
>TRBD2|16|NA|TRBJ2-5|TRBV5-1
CASGLGLAGYEETQYF
TGCGCCAGTGGACTGGGACTAGCGGGGTATGAAGAGACCCAGTACTTC
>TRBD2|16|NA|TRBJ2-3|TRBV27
CASSSRSGGSTDTQYF
TGTGCCAGCAGTTCGCGTAGCGGGGGTAGCACAGATACGCAGTATTTT
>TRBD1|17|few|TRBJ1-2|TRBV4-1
CASSQEAGGLANYGYTF
TGCGCCAGCAGCCAAGAGGCAGGGGGTTTGGCCAACTATGGCTACACCTTC
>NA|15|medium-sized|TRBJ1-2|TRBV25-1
CASSEPTAGNYGYTF
TGTGCCAGCAGTGAGCCGACCGCGGGGAACTATGGCTACACCTTC
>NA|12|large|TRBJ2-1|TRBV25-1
CASSPGPNEQFF
TGTGCCAGCAGCCCCGGCCCCAATGAGCAGTTCTTC